This T cell receptor beta chain was sequenced during a study of blood T cell repertoires in COVID-19. Study as a whole: COVID-19 samples, acute and convalescent, were from the United States, Italy and Spain. Sample material is recorded as cDNA or gDNA derived from T cells, B-cell-depleted T cells, or PBMCs.

TCRdb's copy holds only in-frame clones and misses some; the assay was immunoSEQ multiplex PCR. The profile shows roughly 100,000 clones, 86% of them singletons. CDR1 is SNHLY and CDR2 is FYNNEI in the germline V gene. V lost 1 base to trimming and J lost 4 bases, with 8 bases between them. This CDR3 comprises 14 residues. This clone occurred many times. The clonotype originates from a woman of 80 years or more with acute or convalescent COVID-19. Sequencing input: peripheral blood. This chain connects TRBV2 to TRBJ1-5; D perhaps matches TRBD1 (6 bases). The CDR3 region has the DNA TGTGCCAGCAGTGAAGGGCAGGGGAATCAGCCCCAGCATTTT. This translates into CASSEGQGNQPQHF. The complete variable domain, with remaining parts taken from reference TRBV2 and TRBJ1-5, reads EPEVTQTPSHQVTQMGQEVILRCVPISNHLYFYWYRQILGQKVEFLVSFYNNEISEKSEIFDDQFSVERPDGSNFTLKIRSTKLEDSAMYFCASSEGQGNQPQHFGDGTRLSIL.